The T cell receptor beta chain under discussion was sequenced for a study of cytomegalovirus exposure and HLA in healthy donors. The PCR ran on 60 Vbeta and 13 Jbeta primers. Assay: immunoSEQ multiplex PCR; the TCRdb copy retains only in-frame clones and omits some. The sample includes 150,000 or so clones, approximately 75% of them seen just once. Each donor was nominally healthy when sampled (though unrecorded immune exposures were likely). Germline lookup yields CDR1 MDHEN and CDR2 SYDVKM. CDR3 length: 15 amino acids. V gave up 6 bases and J gave up 5 bases; unmatched junction bases: 11. Study conclusions and caveats: Other equally common chains were less clonally expanded than HLA-associated TCR beta chains, a later analysis showed.

Of note for this clone: Its antigen is not identified.

The J gene is TRBJ1-2, the V gene TRBV28; 8 nucleotides line up with TRBD1. The TCR comes from a man aged 18 to 29 in good health and CMV-seronegative. Specimen: PBMCs. The CDR3 is CASSPGQGFNYGYTF. The CDR3 DNA reads as TGTGCCAGCAGCCCTGGACAGGGTTTTAATTATGGCTACACCTTC.